These 8 T cell receptor beta chains came from one sample sequenced in a study of blood T cell repertoires in COVID-19. Some clones are missing from TCRdb's copy, which holds only in-frame ones; the method was immunoSEQ multiplex PCR. This sample has around 260,000 clones; 86% occur once, and the top ten carry 2.5% to 3.5%. The specimen sequenced was peripheral blood. The receptors stem from a woman aged 25 to 39 with active or convalescent COVID-19.

V and J are TRBV7-8 and TRBJ2-3, with 8 bases lining up with TRBD2. Germline lookup yields CDR1 SGHVS and CDR2 FQNEAQ. J lost 6 bases, V lost 1 base, and 9 bases had no gene match. This CDR3 region has 16 residues. The CDR3, as DNA: TGTGCCAGCAGCTTAGTTGGTGGCGGGGGGAAGGATACGCAGTATTTT. Translated, it gives CASSLVGGGGKDTQYF.

This chain uses TRBV30 with TRBJ2-3, with a tentative D call TRBD1 (5 bases). The length of the CDR3 is 15 residues. The V gene lost 2 bases and the J gene lost 3 bases, with 15 bases spanning the gap. Germline assignment: CDR1 GTSNPN and CDR2 SVGIG (reference sequence). The CDR3 DNA is TGTGCCTGGAGTTCCTGGGGCTCTCGTACAGATACGCAGTATTTT. Its protein product is CAWSSWGSRTDTQYF.

The chain carries TRBV6-2 or TRBV6-3 and TRBJ1-6; a possible D gene is TRBD1 (6 bases). CDR1 and CDR2 (germline): MNHEY, SVGEGT. The CDR3 is made up of 13 amino acids. V lost 6 bases, J lost 8 bases, and 11 bases lay in between. This CDR3 is CASSGTPYSPLHF. DNA for the CDR3: TGTGCCAGCAGCGGGACACCTTATTCACCCCTCCACTTT.

The chain links TRBV6-6 to TRBJ1-3; 7 bases map to TRBD1. This CDR3 contains 14 residues. V gave up 4 bases and J gave up 4 bases; unmatched junction bases: 4. Germline V gene data show CDR1 as MNHNY and CDR2 as SVGAGI (reference sequence). The CDR3 bases are TGTGCCAGCAGTTCATCAGGGGGAGGAAACACCATATATTTT. Residues: CASSSSGGGNTIYF.

The CDR3 protein is CASSLFVEAFF. The CDR3 region has the DNA TGTGCCAGCAGCCTATTCGTTGAAGCTTTCTTT. The chain couples TRBV7-9 to TRBJ1-1, with D uncertain. V lost 5 bases to trimming and J lost 7 bases, with 8 bases between them. Germline CDR1 SEHNR, CDR2 FQNEAQ (reference sequence). The CDR3 loop spans 11 amino acids.

This clone was detected only a few times. The sample has other DNA sequences that encode this CDR3 too. The rearrangement uses TRBV6-5 and TRBJ1-2; 7 bases fit TRBD1. Germline values: CDR1 MNHEY, CDR2 SVGAGI. The CDR3 is 12 amino acids. Trimming took 3 bases from V and 7 from J; bases not matched to a gene: 2. As DNA, the CDR3 is TGTGCCAGCAGTTATCAGGGGGGTGGCTACACCTTC. Its translation: CASSYQGGGYTF.

V and J are TRBV5-1 and TRBJ2-5, with D perhaps matching TRBD2 (6 bases). Trimming left V 8 bases short and J 2 bases short, with 19 bases between. The CDR3 sequence is 15 residues long. Per the germline V gene, CDR1 is SGHRS and CDR2 is YFSETQ. CDR3 region: CASRSGAQGQETQYF. The CDR3 DNA follows: TGCGCCAGTCGATCGGGAGCGCAGGGACAAGAGACCCAGTACTTC.

This clone has a single count. V and J are TRBV5-1 and TRBJ1-2, with 10 bases fitting TRBD1. Trimming took 4 bases from V and 3 from J; bases not matched to a gene: 0. This CDR3 region has 13 residues. CDR1 SGHRS and CDR2 YFSETQ come from the germline V gene. The CDR3 region has the DNA TGCGCCAGCAGCGGACAGGGGGACTATGGCTACACCTTC. Its translation: CASSGQGDYGYTF.